The clone carrying this T cell receptor beta chain was seen once. Its antigen is unidentified. These data originate in a study of T-cell memory formation after mild COVID-19. Broader study findings: The study detected some responding clones in pre-infection memory, suggesting cross-reactive memory joined. Contracting CD4+ clones were located mainly in CM and EM, and CD8+ clones in EMRA.

The germline gives CDR1 SNHLY, CDR2 FYNNEI. This CDR3 region has 14 residues. J was trimmed by 4 bases and V by 10 bases; bases with no gene match: 9. TCRdb independently ran MiXCR on the 5' RACE reads; one entry per CDR3 protein. Of under 250,000 distinct CDR3 sequences detected, about 16% appear once; the ten largest clones hold 2.1%. The source of this sequence is an adult woman who had mild COVID-19 (a few samples of this study predate the infection). Cell type and time point are not known. V usage is TRBV2 and J usage is TRBJ1-2, with 10 positions matching TRBD1. The sample comprised PBMCs or a T cell subset sorted from them (not recorded which). CDR3 protein: CATLSRQGAYGYTF. CDR3 nucleotide sequence: TGTGCCACCTTATCTAGACAGGGGGCCTATGGCTACACCTTC.